This T cell receptor (beta chain) was sequenced for a study of CD8 T cells in ankylosing spondylitis. General study points: Among TCR beta sequences, a motif of several highly homologous variants appeared characteristic of ankylosing spondylitis blood. Significant enrichment of disease-linked clones was reportedly seen in matched ankylosing spondylitis synovial fluid. CD8+ by phenotype, disease-linked clones were relatively rare in peripheral blood.

In regard to this clonotype: Its target is not known.

Scientists made TCR beta libraries using quantitative 5'-RACE with molecular barcodes. TCRdb called the 5' RACE reads again in MiXCR, with one record for every CDR3 protein. Of 150,000 to 200,000 distinct CDR3 sequences listed, 30% to 40% are singletons. The receptor comes from a male donor with ankylosing spondylitis. Input material: synovial fluid, either unsorted or a sorted T cell fraction (not recorded which).

CDR3: CAWGSAEAFF. The CDR3 DNA follows: TGTGCCTGGGGGTCCGCTGAAGCTTTCTTT. The chain has TRBV30 and TRBJ1-1; D not certain. This CDR3 has 10 residues. Trimming pared 5 bases from V and 6 bases from J, leaving 7 bases between. Germline-derived CDR1 and CDR2 are GTSNPN and SVGIG (reference sequence).